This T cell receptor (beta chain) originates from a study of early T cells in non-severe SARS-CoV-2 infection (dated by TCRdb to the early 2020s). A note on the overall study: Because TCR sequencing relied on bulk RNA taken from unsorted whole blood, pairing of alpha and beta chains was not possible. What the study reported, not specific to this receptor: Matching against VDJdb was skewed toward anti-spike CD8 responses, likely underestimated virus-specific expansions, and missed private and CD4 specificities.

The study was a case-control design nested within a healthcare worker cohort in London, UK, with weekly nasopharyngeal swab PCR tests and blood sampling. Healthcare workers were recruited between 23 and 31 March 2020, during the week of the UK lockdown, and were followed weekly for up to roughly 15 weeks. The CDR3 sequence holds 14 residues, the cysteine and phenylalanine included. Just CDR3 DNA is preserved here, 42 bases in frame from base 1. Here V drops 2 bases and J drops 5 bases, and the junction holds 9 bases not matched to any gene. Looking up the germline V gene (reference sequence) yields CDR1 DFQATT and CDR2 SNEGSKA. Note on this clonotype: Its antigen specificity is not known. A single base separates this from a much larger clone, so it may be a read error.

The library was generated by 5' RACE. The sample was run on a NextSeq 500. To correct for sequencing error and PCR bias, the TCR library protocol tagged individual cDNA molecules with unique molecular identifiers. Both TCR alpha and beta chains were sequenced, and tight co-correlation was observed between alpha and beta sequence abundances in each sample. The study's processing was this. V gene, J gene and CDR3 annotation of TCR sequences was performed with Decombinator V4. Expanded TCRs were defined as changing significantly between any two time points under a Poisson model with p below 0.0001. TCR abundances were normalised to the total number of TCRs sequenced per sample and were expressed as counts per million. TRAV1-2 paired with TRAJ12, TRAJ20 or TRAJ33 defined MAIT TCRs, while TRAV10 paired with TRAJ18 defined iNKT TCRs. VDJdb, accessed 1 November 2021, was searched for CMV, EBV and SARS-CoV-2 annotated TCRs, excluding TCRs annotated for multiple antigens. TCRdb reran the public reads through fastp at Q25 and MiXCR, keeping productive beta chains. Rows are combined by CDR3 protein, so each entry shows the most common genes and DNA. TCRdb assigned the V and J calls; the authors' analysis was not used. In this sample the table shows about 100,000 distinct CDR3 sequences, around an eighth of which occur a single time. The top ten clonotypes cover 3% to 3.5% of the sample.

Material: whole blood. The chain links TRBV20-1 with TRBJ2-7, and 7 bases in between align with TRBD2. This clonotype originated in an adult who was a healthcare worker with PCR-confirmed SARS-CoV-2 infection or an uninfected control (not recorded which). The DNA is TGCAGTGCTAGATGGGGAGGGGCGTACCACGAGCAGTACTTC. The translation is CSARWGGAYHEQYF.